A single sample gave rise to the 25 T cell receptor beta chains below, sequenced in a study of Graves' ophthalmopathy and Graves' hyperthyroidism. Beta-chain TCR CDR3 regions were amplified from RNA transcripts. HTBI-primed first-round RT-PCR preceded second-round multiplex PCR. In TCRdb, the multiplex PCR reads were re-called with MiXCR into one record per CDR3 protein. Of about 1.1 million distinct CDR3 sequences in the sample, less than 45% were seen once. Sequences were obtained from peripheral blood or thyroid tissue (not recorded which). The receptors stem from an adult man with Graves' hyperthyroidism.

This clonotype has a count of ten or more. This sequence joins TRBV2 and TRBJ1-3, with TRBD1 as a possible D gene (6 bases). The CDR3 contains 12 residues. Germline-derived CDR1 and CDR2 are SNHLY and FYNNEI. V lost 5 bases to trimming and J lost 9 bases, with 11 bases between them. The CDR3 loop reads CASSFGQSTIYF. In DNA, the CDR3 is TGTGCCAGCAGTTTTGGACAGTCCACCATATATTTT. Filled out from reference TRBV2 and TRBJ1-3, the complete variable domain reads EPEVTQTPSHQVTQMGQEVILRCVPISNHLYFYWYRQILGQKVEFLVSFYNNEISEKSEIFDDQFSVERPDGSNFTLKIRSTKLEDSAMYFCASSFGQSTIYFGEGSWLTVV.

This clonotype was detected ten times or more. The chain combines TRBV7-2 with TRBJ1-2; D is perhaps TRBD1 (5 bases). CDR3 length: 16 residues. The germline V and J ends were trimmed by 1 base and 1 base, with 13 bases remaining between them. CDR1 is SGHTA, CDR2 FQGNSA, per germline. CDR3 in DNA: TGTGCCAGCAGCTTAGTCCAGGGATCTCTTAACTATGGCTACACCTTC. Its protein product is CASSLVQGSLNYGYTF.

The chain combines TRBV5-1 with TRBJ1-2, with TRBD1 matching over 8 bases. J was trimmed by 4 bases and V by 4 bases; bases with no gene match: 6. CDR1 is SGHRS, CDR2 YFSETQ, per germline. This CDR3 is 14 amino acids long. The CDR3: CASSAYQGAYGYTF. The CDR3 nucleotides read TGCGCCAGCAGCGCCTACCAGGGGGCCTATGGCTACACCTTC.

At least ten counts were recorded for this clonotype. CDR3 loop: CASTQGYTEAFF. The CDR3 bases are TGTGCCAGCACGCAGGGTTACACTGAAGCTTTCTTT. The V and J genes are TRBV2 and TRBJ1-1, with a weak D call TRBD1 (5 bases). The CDR3 has 12 amino acids. V gave up 7 bases and J gave up 3 bases, with 9 bases separating them. From germline, CDR1 is SNHLY and CDR2 FYNNEI.

This clonotype was picked up many times. The rearrangement links TRBV7-6 to TRBJ2-7; D is possibly TRBD1 (5 bases). CDR1 is SGHVS and CDR2 is FNYEAQ in the germline V gene. V was clipped by 5 bases and J by 3 bases, with 17 bases between them. This CDR3 region has 15 residues. CDR3 coding DNA: TGTGCCAGCAGCCAGGCGCAGGGTAACTACTACGAGCAGTACTTC. Amino acids: CASSQAQGNYYEQYF.

This clonotype was counted many times. This chain uses TRBV6-6 with TRBJ1-2; 8 nucleotides align to TRBD1. After removal of 0 bases from V and 6 bases from J, the junction contained 3 bases not matched to a gene. The CDR3 runs 14 residues. Per germline, CDR1 MNHNY and CDR2 SVGAGI (reference sequence). The CDR3 nucleotides read TGTGCCAGCAGTTACTCGGACAGGGCAGATGGCTACACCTTC. This sequence encodes CASSYSDRADGYTF.

The CDR3 region is CAITPTGISYNSPLHF. In DNA, the CDR3 is TGTGCCATAACCCCGACAGGGATCTCCTATAATTCACCCCTCCACTTT. V usage is TRBV10-3 and J usage is TRBJ1-6; 7 nucleotides line up with TRBD1. Losses at the gene ends were 9 bases for V and 0 bases for J; bases not matched to a gene: 8. In germline, CDR1 is ENHRY, CDR2 SYGVKD. The CDR3 runs 16 residues.

V and J are TRBV6-2 or TRBV6-3 and TRBJ1-5; 7 bases agree with TRBD1. Germline loops: CDR1 MNHEY, CDR2 SVGEGT. Trimming took 4 bases from V and 6 from J; bases not matched to a gene: 18. The CDR3 runs 18 residues. This chain's CDR3 is CASSSTPQGEWVTQPQHF. The CDR3 DNA sequence: TGTGCCAGCAGTTCAACGCCTCAGGGGGAATGGGTAACTCAGCCCCAGCATTTT.

This clonotype was recorded many times. This chain joins TRBV29-1 and TRBJ2-5, with D possibly being TRBD2 (5 bases). Trimming took 5 bases from V and 4 from J, leaving 11 bases between them. Germline V gene sequence: CDR1 SQVTM, CDR2 ANQGSEA. The CDR3 is made up of 12 amino acids. CDR3 DNA: TGCAGCGTTCTTGAGGGTGGAGAGACCCAGTACTTC. Encoded protein: CSVLEGGETQYF.

Comments on this clonotype: The junction departs from germline at one end; a sequencing error may be responsible. This chain uses TRBV7-9 with TRBJ2-7; D remains ambiguous. There are 13 residues in the CDR3. The germline V gene encodes CDR1 SEHNR and CDR2 FQNEAQ (reference sequence). Here the CDR3 DNA reads TGTGCCAGCAGCTTAGATCTTGACGGTGGGCGGAACTTC. It codes for CASSLDLDGGRNF.

This clonotype was counted many times. The V call is TRBV7-2, the J call TRBJ2-7, with 8 bases aligning to TRBD1. From germline, CDR1 is SGHTA and CDR2 FQGNSA. With 1 base clipped from V and 0 bases from J, the junction kept 2 bases outside the gene matches. The CDR3 is 15 amino acids. This CDR3 is CASSLDDRGSYEQYF. CDR3 DNA sequence: TGTGCCAGCAGCTTAGACGACAGGGGCTCCTACGAGCAGTACTTC.

The J gene is TRBJ1-6, the V gene TRBV12-3 or TRBV12-4; D may be TRBD1 (5 bases). The CDR3 spans 16 residues. V was clipped by 7 bases and J by 4 bases, with 17 bases between them. The CDR3 DNA sequence: TGTGCCAGCACGCTCCAGGTGGGGGGGTATAATTCACCCCTCCACTTT. This translates into CASTLQVGGYNSPLHF.

V gene TRBV5-4 combines with J gene TRBJ1-2; possible D gene TRBD1, 5 bases. With 4 bases removed from V and 0 bases from J, the gap between germline ends came to 19 bases. Germline V gene lookup returns CDR1 SGHNT and CDR2 YYREEE (reference sequence). The CDR3 totals 17 residues. The CDR3 bases are TGTGCCAGCAGCCGTCAACTAGGGACCGTTTCTAACTATGGCTACACCTTC. Its translation: CASSRQLGTVSNYGYTF. The variable domain in full, with the rest retrieved from reference TRBV5-4 and TRBJ1-2, is ETGVTQSPTHLIKTRGQQVTLRCSSQSGHNTVSWYQQALGQGPQFIFQYYREEENGRGNFPPRFSGLQFPNYSSELNVNALELDDSALYLCASSRQLGTVSNYGYTFGSGTRLTVV.

As regards this clonotype: Relative to the germline gene, one junction end is altered; a read error may explain this. This chain's CDR3 is CAASSLVQLNTEAFF. Written as DNA, the CDR3 is TGTGCCGCCAGCAGCTTGGTACAGTTGAACACTGAAGCTTTCTTT. The chain carries TRBV15 and TRBJ1-1; D is unclear. The CDR3 contains 15 residues. Germline V gene data show CDR1 as LNHNV and CDR2 as YYDKDF (reference sequence).

The V gene is TRBV9, the J gene TRBJ1-6; TRBD1 aligns across 10 bases. Germline CDR1 SGDLS, CDR2 YYNGEE. The CDR3 extends over 14 amino acids. J gave up 13 bases and V 2 bases, and 6 bases lay outside the gene matches. CDR3 amino acids: CASSVGTGDGPLHF. In nucleotides, the CDR3 is TGTGCCAGCAGCGTCGGGACAGGGGATGGGCCCCTCCACTTT.

The CDR3 spells CAISDEDSWEKLFF. Here the CDR3 DNA reads TGTGCCATCAGTGATGAAGACAGTTGGGAAAAACTGTTTTTT. The chain joins TRBV10-3 to TRBJ1-4; D might be TRBD1 (5 bases). There are 14 residues in the CDR3. Trimming pared 3 bases from V and 8 bases from J, leaving 13 bases between. Germline CDR1 ENHRY, CDR2 SYGVKD.

V is TRBV7-9 and J is TRBJ2-7; 8 nucleotides line up with TRBD2. The CDR3 runs to 15 residues. J gave up 5 bases and V 4 bases, and 10 bases lay outside the gene matches. Germline CDR1 reads SEHNR; CDR2 reads FQNEAQ (reference sequence). CDR3: CASSSRPGLVNEQYF. CDR3 nucleotide sequence: TGTGCCAGCAGCTCACGACCGGGACTAGTCAACGAGCAGTACTTC.

The CDR3 is CASSPTRQGANSPLHF. DNA for the CDR3: TGTGCCAGCAGTCCAACTCGACAGGGGGCGAATTCACCCCTCCACTTT. This chain connects TRBV27 to TRBJ1-6; TRBD1 matches 10 bases. V lost 5 bases to trimming and J lost 7 bases; unmatched junction nucleotides: 8. This CDR3 contains 16 residues. Germline V lookup: CDR1 MNHEY, CDR2 SMNVEV (reference sequence).

This clonotype was counted only a few times. This CDR3 is CASSLATSGPESPPPAEAFF. For the CDR3, the DNA is TGTGCCAGCAGCTTAGCCACCTCCGGCCCAGAATCACCACCGCCAGCTGAAGCTTTCTTT. The gene calls are TRBV7-8 and TRBJ1-1; no firm D call. The length of the CDR3 is 20 residues. The V end lost 0 bases, the J end lost 6 bases, and 29 bases lay between the germline ends. CDR1 is SGHVS, CDR2 FQNEAQ, per germline.

This clonotype showed up many times. The chain couples TRBV14 to TRBJ1-1; a possible D gene is TRBD1 (6 bases). Germline loops: CDR1 SGHDN, CDR2 FVKESK. The CDR3 has 15 residues. The V end was cut by 2 bases, the J end by 0 bases, with 10 bases between. The CDR3 spells CASSQQGHMNTEAFF. Here the CDR3 DNA reads TGTGCCAGCAGCCAACAGGGGCATATGAACACTGAAGCTTTCTTT. Variable domain in full (rest from reference TRBV14 and TRBJ1-1): EAGVTQFPSHSVIEKGQTVTLRCDPISGHDNLYWYRRVMGKEIKFLLHFVKESKQDESGMPNNRFLAERTGGTYSTLKVQPAELEDSGVYFCASSQQGHMNTEAFFGQGTRLTVV.

This clonotype occurred once. The CDR3 end shows no conserved phenylalanine or tryptophan, and so a read error is likely. The rearrangement uses TRBV9 and TRBJ1-2, with unresolved D. The CDR3 extends over 14 amino acids. Per germline, CDR1 SGDLS and CDR2 YYNGEE. CDR3 nucleotide sequence: TGTACCAGCAGCCCTGCCGAGTTCACCTATGGCTACACCCTC. Translation gives CTSSPAEFTYGYTL.

This clonotype has only one observation. This chain links TRBV25-1 with TRBJ1-5; possibly TRBD1 for D (6 bases). Germline V gene data show CDR1 as MGHDK and CDR2 as SYGVNS. CDR3 length equals 14 residues. V lost 10 bases, J lost 1 base, and 14 bases lay in between. The CDR3, as DNA: TGTGCCAAAGGGGAGACAGGAAGCAATCAGCCCCAGCATTTT. This encodes CAKGETGSNQPQHF.

This CDR3 is CASSPGGWGGTYEQYF. The CDR3 nucleotides are TGTGCCAGCAGCCCAGGGGGCTGGGGTGGGACCTACGAGCAGTACTTC. This chain links TRBV7-4 with TRBJ2-7, with 8 nucleotides matching TRBD1. This CDR3 is built from 16 residues. V shed 5 bases, J shed 2 bases, and the junction held 11 bases outside the gene matches. Germline V CDR1 and CDR2: SGHVT, SQSDAQ.

The chain links TRBV29-1 to TRBJ2-3; 9 bases line up with TRBD1. The length of the CDR3 is 15 residues. V gave up 6 bases and J gave up 6 bases; unmatched junction bases: 13. Germline V lookup: CDR1 SQVTM, CDR2 ANQGSEA. CDR3 sequence: CSVDGGQGPPDTQYF. The CDR3 DNA reads TGCAGCGTGGACGGGGGACAGGGTCCCCCCGATACGCAGTATTTT.

Notes on this clonotype: A much larger clone lies a single base off, so this may be a read error. The chain uses TRBV6-1 and TRBJ2-7; 10 nucleotides agree with TRBD2. Germline V gene sequence: CDR1 MNHNS, CDR2 SASEGT. This CDR3 comprises 15 residues. Trimming took 8 bases from V and 5 from J; bases not matched to a gene: 12. CDR3 sequence: CASRLHSGGFDEQYF. In nucleotides, the CDR3 is TGTGCCAGCCGTCTGCATAGCGGGGGGTTCGACGAGCAGTACTTC.